These 23 T cell receptor beta chains originate from one sample sequenced in a study of OX40 agonist ivuxolimab in advanced cancers. The method was immunoSEQ multiplex PCR; TCRdb's version includes in-frame clones alone and lacks a portion of them. Of about 89,000 clones in the sample, 70% to 90% were seen once. The specimen comprised CD4+ or CD8+ T cells sorted from blood, sampled in a trial of the OX40 agonist ivuxolimab. All receptors derive from an adult with an advanced solid tumor such as melanoma, head and neck, liver or kidney cancer.

The chain has TRBV6-6 and TRBJ1-5; 8 bases agree with TRBD1. Germline V gene lookup returns CDR1 MNHNY and CDR2 SVGAGI (reference sequence). The CDR3 totals 16 residues. V lost 7 bases to trimming and J lost 1 base; unmatched junction nucleotides: 9. The CDR3 nucleotides read TGTGCCAGCACTCAGGCACAGGGGGGCAGCAATCAGCCCCAGCATTTT. This encodes CASTQAQGGSNQPQHF.

This clone was recorded a few times. The genes are TRBV7-3 and TRBJ2-3, with 9 bases identical to TRBD1. The CDR3 runs 15 residues. From germline, CDR1 is SGHTA and CDR2 FQGTGA. Trimming cost V 1 base and J 4 bases; bases outside gene matches: 3. As DNA, the CDR3 is TGTGCCAGCAGCTTAAGACAGGGGGTCGCAGATACGCAGTATTTT. Residues: CASSLRQGVADTQYF.

In this sample, this clone turned up once. This chain links TRBV6-1 with TRBJ1-2; TRBD1 agrees at 11 bases. The CDR3 spans 16 residues. Germline values: CDR1 MNHNS, CDR2 SASEGT. After removal of 0 bases from V and 6 bases from J, the junction contained 6 bases not matched to a gene. Written as DNA, the CDR3 is TGTGCCAGCAGTGAAGCGTGGACAGGGGGCGGTCATGGCTACACCTTC. Its translation: CASSEAWTGGGHGYTF.

V usage is TRBV4-1 and J usage is TRBJ1-4; TRBD1 is a possible D gene (6 bases). CDR1 is MGHRA, CDR2 YSYEKL, per germline. This CDR3 comprises 16 residues. V was shortened by 0 bases and J by 8 bases, with 16 bases between the two germline ends. Here the CDR3 DNA reads TGCGCCAGCAGCCAAGATAGGGGGGGTCTTCGAGAAAAACTGTTTTTT. Protein sequence: CASSQDRGGLREKLFF.

The gene calls are TRBV9 and TRBJ2-7; tentatively, D is TRBD1 (5 bases). Germline V gives CDR1 SGDLS, CDR2 YYNGEE. The CDR3 runs to 15 residues. Trimming shortened V by 3 bases and J by 0 bases, and 13 bases separated the two germline ends. Here the CDR3 DNA reads TGTGCCAGCAGCGCCACACCCGACAGCTCCTACGAGCAGTACTTC. Amino acids: CASSATPDSSYEQYF.

The genes are TRBV5-6 and TRBJ1-5; TRBD1 matches at 10 bases. The CDR3 is 16 amino acids. CDR1 and CDR2 from the germline V gene are SGHDT and YYEEEE. V lost 0 bases to trimming and J lost 2 bases; unmatched junction nucleotides: 2. The CDR3 loop is CASSLGQGAGNQPQHF. Written as DNA, the CDR3 is TGTGCCAGCAGCTTGGGACAGGGGGCTGGCAATCAGCCCCAGCATTTT.

The rearrangement joins TRBV5-1 to TRBJ2-1; 8 nucleotides agree with TRBD1. V was clipped by 0 bases and J by 6 bases; unmatched bases: 5. Germline CDR1 SGHRS, CDR2 YFSETQ. The CDR3 contains 15 residues. The CDR3 loop is CASSLEGQVRNEQFF. The CDR3 DNA follows: TGCGCCAGCAGCTTGGAGGGACAGGTCCGCAATGAGCAGTTCTTC.

The rearrangement links TRBV7-2 to TRBJ1-5; no clear D gene. Germline V gives CDR1 SGHTA, CDR2 FQGNSA. This CDR3 comprises 15 residues. The V end was cut by 1 base, the J end by 0 bases, with 7 bases between. CDR3 residues: CASSLDGYSNQPQHF. In DNA form, the CDR3 reads TGTGCCAGCAGCTTAGACGGTTATAGCAATCAGCCCCAGCATTTT.

J is TRBJ1-1 and V is TRBV5-1; tentative D call: TRBD1 (6 bases). Trimming pared 0 bases from V and 3 bases from J, leaving 12 bases between. Germline CDR1 SGHRS, CDR2 YFSETQ. The CDR3 runs 15 residues. CDR3 protein: CASSLDAGDDTEAFF. The CDR3 DNA follows: TGCGCCAGCAGCTTGGATGCAGGGGATGACACTGAAGCTTTCTTT.

V and J are TRBV5-4 and TRBJ1-1; 10 positions match TRBD1. With 2 bases clipped from V and 3 bases from J, the junction kept 1 base outside the gene matches. This CDR3 contains 14 residues. CDR1 and CDR2 (germline): SGHNT, YYREEE (reference sequence). The CDR3 sequence: CASSFGQGDTEAFF. The CDR3 region has the DNA TGTGCCAGCAGCTTCGGACAGGGGGACACTGAAGCTTTCTTT.

The genes are TRBV7-9 and TRBJ1-1, with D perhaps matching TRBD1 (6 bases). This CDR3 has 14 amino acids. V was trimmed by 5 bases and J by 6 bases, leaving 16 bases between them. Germline assignment: CDR1 SEHNR and CDR2 FQNEAQ (reference sequence). CDR3 sequence (DNA): TGTGCCAGCAGCCAGGACAGACGGGGGTCTGAAGCTTTCTTT. This translates into CASSQDRRGSEAFF.

This rearrangement joins TRBV6-5 to TRBJ1-2; possibly TRBD1 for D (5 bases). Germline V gives CDR1 MNHEY, CDR2 SVGAGI. Trimming shortened V by 8 bases and J by 4 bases, and 14 bases separated the two germline ends. This CDR3 spans 13 amino acids. The CDR3 loop is CASRGTGTYGYTF. CDR3 nucleotides: TGTGCCAGCCGCGGTACAGGAACCTATGGCTACACCTTC.

The chain recombines TRBV7-9 with TRBJ2-2; 8 bases are shared with TRBD1. Germline-derived CDR1 and CDR2 are SEHNR and FQNEAQ (reference sequence). V lost 5 bases, J lost 4 bases, and 9 bases stayed unmatched. The CDR3 extends over 16 amino acids. The CDR3 spells CASSPDRGLTTGELFF. The CDR3 DNA reads as TGTGCCAGCAGCCCAGACAGGGGACTTACCACCGGGGAGCTGTTTTTT.

The chain combines TRBV5-4 with TRBJ2-1; 10 bases match TRBD1. CDR1 SGHNT and CDR2 YYREEE come from the germline V gene (reference sequence). J gave up 7 bases and V 4 bases, and 2 bases lay outside the gene matches. The CDR3 runs 13 residues. DNA of the CDR3: TGTGCCAGCAGCGGGGGACAGGGGAATGAGCAGTTCTTC. Its protein product is CASSGGQGNEQFF.

The genes are TRBV18 and TRBJ2-3; 8 bases agree with TRBD1. Germline V gene sequence: CDR1 KGHSH, CDR2 LQKENI. This CDR3 is 16 amino acids long. J gave up 0 bases and V 3 bases, and 5 bases lay outside the gene matches. This CDR3 reads CASSPRQGPSTDTQYF. The CDR3 DNA follows: TGTGCCAGCTCACCCCGACAGGGGCCTAGCACAGATACGCAGTATTTT.

The chain employs TRBV7-2 and TRBJ2-3, with 11 bases identical to TRBD2. Trimming removed 5 bases from V and 2 bases from J; junction bases left unmatched: 6. Germline V gene sequence: CDR1 SGHTA, CDR2 FQGNSA. The CDR3 consists of 16 residues. CDR3 sequence reads: CASSPLAGALTDTQYF. The CDR3 DNA sequence: TGTGCCAGCAGCCCACTAGCGGGGGCACTCACAGATACGCAGTATTTT.

The CDR3, as DNA: TGTGCCAGCAGCGATCCGGGACATACAAGGGGAACAGATACGCAGTATTTT. The encoded protein is CASSDPGHTRGTDTQYF. The chain joins TRBV7-2 to TRBJ2-3, with D perhaps TRBD1 (6 bases). The CDR3 is 17 residues long. V was clipped by 5 bases and J by 3 bases, with 21 bases between them. CDR1 and CDR2 from the germline V gene are SGHTA and FQGNSA.

The CDR3 region has the DNA TGTGCCAGCAGACCACAGGGAAATGAGCAGTTCTTC. Translating gives CASRPQGNEQFF. The chain uses TRBV11-1 and TRBJ2-1, with D perhaps TRBD1 (6 bases). Germline lookup yields CDR1 SGHAT and CDR2 FQDESV (reference sequence). This CDR3 contains 12 residues. The V end lost 6 bases, the J end lost 7 bases, and 10 bases lay between the germline ends.

This clone was counted a single time. This sequence joins TRBV2 and TRBJ1-4, with D tentatively TRBD1 (5 bases). The germline CDR1 and CDR2 sequences are SNHLY and FYNNEI. Trimming removed 7 bases at V and 4 bases at J, with 13 bases between. The CDR3 is 14 amino acids. The CDR3, as DNA: TGTGCCAGCAAGGTCCGGGGCCTTAATGAAAAACTGTTTTTT. This translates into CASKVRGLNEKLFF.

The J gene is TRBJ2-5, the V gene TRBV5-1; 10 nucleotides agree with TRBD1. V lost 0 bases, J lost 6 bases, and 2 bases stayed unmatched. The CDR3 is 14 amino acids. Germline assignment: CDR1 SGHRS and CDR2 YFSETQ. CDR3: CASSLGDRGQTQYF. CDR3 coding DNA: TGCGCCAGCAGCTTGGGGGACAGGGGTCAGACCCAGTACTTC.

V usage is TRBV28 and J usage is TRBJ1-6; D possibly corresponds to TRBD1 (5 bases). The V gene's germline CDR1 is MDHEN and CDR2 SYDVKM. The V end lost 6 bases, the J end lost 3 bases, and 6 bases lay between the germline ends. The CDR3 spans 13 residues. CDR3 coding DNA: TGTGCCAGCAGGACAGTCTATAATTCACCCCTCCACTTT. Amino acid sequence: CASRTVYNSPLHF.

V usage is TRBV5-1 and J usage is TRBJ2-7; D might be TRBD1 (5 bases). The CDR3 covers 15 residues. Germline-derived CDR1 and CDR2 are SGHRS and YFSETQ. The V end was cut by 0 bases, the J end by 4 bases, with 14 bases between. CDR3 protein: CASSLGWGEGYEQYF. The CDR3 DNA follows: TGCGCCAGCAGCTTGGGTTGGGGCGAAGGGTACGAGCAGTACTTC. Full variable domain (outside the CDR3, taken from reference TRBV5-1 and TRBJ2-7): KAGVTQTPRYLIKTRGQQVTLSCSPISGHRSVSWYQQTPGQGLQFLFEYFSETQRNKGNFPGRFSGRQFSNSRSEMNVSTLELGDSALYLCASSLGWGEGYEQYFGPGTRLTVT.

The DNA of the CDR3 is TGTGCCAGCAGCCCGACCCTACTAGCGGGGAGCACAGATACGCAGTATTTT. Its protein product is CASSPTLLAGSTDTQYF. The gene calls are TRBV2 and TRBJ2-3, with 10 nucleotides matching TRBD2. Trimming cost V 6 bases and J 0 bases; bases outside gene matches: 9. CDR3 length equals 17 residues. Germline V lookup: CDR1 SNHLY, CDR2 FYNNEI.